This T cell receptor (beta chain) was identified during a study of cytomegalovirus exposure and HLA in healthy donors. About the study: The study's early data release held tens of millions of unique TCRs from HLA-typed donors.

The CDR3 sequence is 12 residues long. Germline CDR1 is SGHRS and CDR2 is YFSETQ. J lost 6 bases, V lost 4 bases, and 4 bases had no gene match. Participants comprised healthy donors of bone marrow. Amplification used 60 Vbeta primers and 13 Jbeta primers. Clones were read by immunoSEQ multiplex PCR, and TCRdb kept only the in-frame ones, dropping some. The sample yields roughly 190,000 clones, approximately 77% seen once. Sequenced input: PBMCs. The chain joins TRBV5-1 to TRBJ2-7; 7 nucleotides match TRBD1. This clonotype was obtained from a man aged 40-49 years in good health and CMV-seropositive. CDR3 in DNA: TGCGCCAGCAGCGCTACAGGGGCCGAGCAGTACTTC. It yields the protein CASSATGAEQYF.